The entry below gives a single T cell receptor (beta chain) sequence along with its context. Its antigen is not identified. Related graft donors supplied nonmyeloablative bone marrow transplants, and mixed chimerism was transient. Thawed PBMCs were FACS-sorted into unstimulated CD4+CD25+CD127- regulatory T cells, CD4+CD25- non-regulatory cells, CD4 and CD8 cells. Libraries were prepared by immunoSEQ multiplex PCR; TCRdb keeps only in-frame clonotypes and omits some of them. The sample has approximately 60,000 clones; about 90% are singletons. The data derive from a study of Tregs in tolerant kidney transplant recipients. Notes on the study in general: For some patients, primers changed over time, blocking nucleotide-level comparison. The small number of patients limits these findings pending further validation. Activated donor B cell expansion appeared to reveal the most relevant donor-specific TCRbeta repertoire.

The CDR3 covers 15 residues. V gave up 4 bases and J gave up 6 bases, with 15 bases separating them. In germline, CDR1 is LNHDA, CDR2 SQIVND (reference sequence). The material sequenced was CD4+ T cells from blood (PBMCs), taken 6 months after the transplant. The J gene is TRBJ2-2, the V gene TRBV19; D possibly corresponds to TRBD2 (5 bases). The receptor was isolated from a human patient who received a combined kidney and bone marrow transplant. The graft donor may be the source of some T cells. The chain's CDR3 is CASSKGTGEAGELFF. The CDR3 coding sequence is TGTGCCAGTAGTAAAGGCACCGGGGAAGCCGGGGAGCTGTTTTTT.